These 17 T cell receptor beta chains were all obtained from the same sample, sequenced in a study of vaccination and CD4 T cells after COVID-19. Cultured CD4+ T cell DNA was sequenced using the Oncomine TCR Beta short-read assay. A single record per CDR3 protein comes from TCRdb applying MiXCR to the PCR reads. The sample has around 16,000 distinct CDR3 sequences, roughly half seen once. Indicated treatment: approximately 10-day PBMC culture with coronavirus spike peptide pools or control peptides (ViraFEST assay). These TCRs are of unknown antigen specificity. The starting material was CD4+ T cells from blood, cultured in vitro, obtained before SARS-CoV-2 vaccination. These receptors all stem from a human donor who had recovered from COVID-19.

This clonotype was seen only a few times. V is TRBV7-9 and J is TRBJ2-3; 7 bases match TRBD2. Unmatched junction bases numbered 11, after V lost 2 bases and J lost 3 bases. The CDR3 spans 17 residues. CDR1 and CDR2 from the germline V gene are SEHNR and FQNEAQ (reference sequence). The CDR3 loop is CASSLLPGLQKTDTQYF. For the CDR3, the DNA is TGTGCCAGCAGCTTACTACCGGGACTACAGAAGACAGATACGCAGTATTTT.

A few counts support this clonotype. This sequence joins TRBV21-1 and TRBJ2-4; the listed D gene, TRBD2, was not tested against the DNA. TRBV21-1 constitutes a pseudogene. This CDR3 has 15 residues. CDR3 coding DNA: TGTGCCAGCAGCCAACGACCCAGCCCTAACCACATTCAGTACTTC. As protein: CASSQRPSPNHIQYF.

J is TRBJ1-1 and V is TRBV2; 7 bases fit TRBD1. The CDR3 loop spans 14 amino acids. V lost 2 bases, J lost 5 bases, and 5 bases stayed unmatched. Germline CDR1 reads SNHLY; CDR2 reads FYNNEI. In nucleotides, the CDR3 is TGTGCCAGCAGTGAACAGGGGGGACAAACTGAAGCTTTCTTT. Protein: CASSEQGGQTEAFF.

The chain has TRBV7-2 and TRBJ1-6; 7 bases are a match to TRBD1. V was clipped by 0 bases and J by 0 bases; unmatched bases: 11. The CDR3 has 20 amino acids. Germline-derived CDR1 and CDR2 are SGHTA and FQGNSA. CDR3 residues: CASSLAGQMGQSSYNSPLHF. CDR3 nucleotides: TGTGCCAGCAGCTTAGCCGGTCAGATGGGACAGAGCTCCTATAATTCACCCCTCCACTTT. The whole variable domain, filled in from reference TRBV7-2 and TRBJ1-6, reads GAGVSQSPSNKVTEKGKDVELRCDPISGHTALYWYRQSLGQGLEFLIYFQGNSAPDKSGLPSDRFSAERTGGSVSTLTIQRTQQEDSAVYLCASSLAGQMGQSSYNSPLHFGNGTRLTVT.

Concerning this clonotype itself: One end of the junction does not line up with germline, which may come from a read error. V usage is TRBV12-3 or TRBV12-4 and J usage is TRBJ1-5; TRBD1 aligns across 7 bases. This CDR3 spans 13 amino acids. In nucleotides, the CDR3 is TGTGCCACCAGTGACAGGGGCAATCAGCCCCAGCATTTT. This encodes CATSDRGNQPQHF.

This clonotype was found a few times. The CDR3 DNA is TGTGCCAGCAGTTACGGGGCCGGGACAGCCAACACTGAAGCTTTCTTT. Translated, it gives CASSYGAGTANTEAFF. The V call is TRBV6-5, the J call TRBJ1-1; 7 bases map to TRBD1. The CDR3 length is 16 residues. Germline CDR1 MNHEY, CDR2 SVGAGI. Trimming cost V 2 bases and J 2 bases; bases outside gene matches: 8.

The chain joins TRBV20-1 to TRBJ1-3; weak D call: TRBD1 (5 bases). V was pared by 6 bases and J by 4 bases, with 16 bases between. The germline V gene encodes CDR1 DFQATT and CDR2 SNEGSKA (reference sequence). The CDR3 loop spans 14 amino acids. The CDR3: CSAKTVGLGNTIYF. CDR3 nucleotide sequence: TGCAGTGCAAAAACCGTGGGACTAGGAAACACCATATATTTT.

The chain uses TRBV28 and TRBJ2-7; TRBD1 agrees at 7 bases. This CDR3 has 17 residues. The J segment lost 2 bases and the V segment lost 4 bases, leaving 14 bases of the junction unmatched. The V gene's germline CDR1 is MDHEN and CDR2 SYDVKM. CDR3 loop: CASSSPGTATPTYEQYF. The CDR3 region has the DNA TGTGCCAGCAGTTCCCCGGGGACAGCGACCCCCACCTACGAGCAGTACTTC.

The chain combines TRBV20-1 with TRBJ1-2; 8 positions agree with TRBD1. Germline CDR1 is DFQATT and CDR2 is SNEGSKA (reference sequence). The CDR3 has 14 amino acids. Trimming at V came to 4 bases and at J to 3 bases, leaving 7 bases not matched to a gene. The chain's CDR3 is CSAIRQGLDYGYTF. The CDR3 region has the DNA TGCAGTGCTATTAGACAGGGGTTGGACTATGGCTACACCTTC.

V and J are TRBV20-1 and TRBJ1-1; 9 nucleotides line up with TRBD1. V gave up 6 bases and J gave up 6 bases; unmatched junction bases: 2. Germline CDR1 DFQATT, CDR2 SNEGSKA (reference sequence). The CDR3 runs 11 residues. Written as DNA, the CDR3 is TGCAGTGCGGGACAGGGTGCTGAAGCTTTCTTT. This encodes CSAGQGAEAFF.

This clonotype was seen a handful of times. The chain is built from TRBV19 and TRBJ1-1, with 12 positions matching TRBD1. Germline assignment: CDR1 LNHDA and CDR2 SQIVND (reference sequence). This CDR3 spans 18 amino acids. After removal of 3 bases from V and 0 bases from J, the junction contained 8 bases not matched to a gene. The CDR3 bases are TGTGCCAGTAGTATGACGGGGACAGGGGGCCCAATGAACACTGAAGCTTTCTTT. Translated: CASSMTGTGGPMNTEAFF.

This clonotype has only a few counts. This sequence joins TRBV2 and TRBJ2-2; perhaps TRBD1 as D (7 bases). With 3 bases removed from V and 4 bases from J, the gap between germline ends came to 12 bases. This CDR3 spans 15 amino acids. From germline, CDR1 is SNHLY and CDR2 FYNNEI. As DNA, the CDR3 is TGTGCCAGCAGTGAGGCCAGGGGGGCCACCGGGGAGCTGTTTTTT. Its translation: CASSEARGATGELFF.

J is TRBJ2-5 and V is TRBV6-1; D is unclear. CDR3 length equals 12 residues. Germline V gene lookup returns CDR1 MNHNS and CDR2 SASEGT. Between the trimmed V and J ends, which lost 6 bases and 4 bases, there was a span of 9 bases. CDR3 amino acids: CASRRTPETQYF. The DNA of the CDR3 is TGTGCCAGCAGACGGACCCCAGAGACCCAGTACTTC.

This CDR3 reads CSASPGTRGFTDTQYF. As DNA, the CDR3 is TGCAGTGCTAGTCCAGGGACCCGGGGCTTCACAGATACGCAGTATTTT. The chain employs TRBV20-1 and TRBJ2-3; either TRBD1 or TRBD2 may supply D (5 bases each). The CDR3 runs 16 residues. Germline CDR1 is DFQATT and CDR2 is SNEGSKA (reference sequence). Trimming removed 3 bases at V and 2 bases at J, with 18 bases between.

The CDR3 reads CATSREFTGSTEAFF. CDR3 bases: TGTGCCACCAGCAGAGAGTTCACAGGGAGCACTGAAGCTTTCTTT. This sequence joins TRBV15 and TRBJ1-1; a possible D gene is TRBD1 (6 bases). With 0 bases removed from V and 4 bases from J, the gap between germline ends came to 12 bases. Germline lookup yields CDR1 LNHNV and CDR2 YYDKDF (reference sequence). CDR3 length: 15 amino acids.

V usage is TRBV19 and J usage is TRBJ1-5; D is possibly TRBD1 (6 bases). V lost 5 bases to trimming and J lost 4 bases, with 15 bases between them. Germline lookup yields CDR1 LNHDA and CDR2 SQIVND (reference sequence). The CDR3 is 15 amino acids. The CDR3 DNA sequence: TGTGCCAGTAGTGAAAAGACAGGAGCTAATCAGCCCCAGCATTTT. Amino acid sequence: CASSEKTGANQPQHF.

This clonotype was seen a handful of times. V is TRBV28 and J is TRBJ1-6, with a weak D call TRBD1 (5 bases). There are 15 residues in the CDR3. Trimming shortened V by 3 bases and J by 9 bases, and 15 bases separated the two germline ends. The V gene's germline CDR1 is MDHEN and CDR2 SYDVKM. As DNA, the CDR3 is TGTGCCAGCAGTTTTAACGGCAGGGTTGGTTCACCCCTCCACTTT. Translation gives CASSFNGRVGSPLHF.